This T cell receptor (beta chain) is drawn from a study of T cell clonality in common variable immunodeficiency. This clone was picked up many times. The observed sequence ends 3 residues before the CDR3 terminus, with the missing tail filled in from the germline J gene. Repertoires were generated with immunoSEQ multiplex PCR, while TCRdb's copy carries only in-frame clones and drops some. The sample has 45,000 to 55,000 clones, none seen only once. The CDR3 covers 15 residues. V was clipped by 5 bases and J by 9 bases; unmatched bases: 8. This TCR was sampled from a person aged 18 to 70 in good health. The chain uses TRBV12-3 or TRBV12-4 and TRBJ2-1; 12 bases are a match to TRBD2. The sequencing sample was made of peripheral blood mononuclear cells. The CDR3 bases that were read are TGTGCCAGCAGTCTAAGACTAGCGGGAGTAGGTGAG. Protein: CASSLRLAGVGE. The full CDR3 protein is CASSLRLAGVGEQFF.